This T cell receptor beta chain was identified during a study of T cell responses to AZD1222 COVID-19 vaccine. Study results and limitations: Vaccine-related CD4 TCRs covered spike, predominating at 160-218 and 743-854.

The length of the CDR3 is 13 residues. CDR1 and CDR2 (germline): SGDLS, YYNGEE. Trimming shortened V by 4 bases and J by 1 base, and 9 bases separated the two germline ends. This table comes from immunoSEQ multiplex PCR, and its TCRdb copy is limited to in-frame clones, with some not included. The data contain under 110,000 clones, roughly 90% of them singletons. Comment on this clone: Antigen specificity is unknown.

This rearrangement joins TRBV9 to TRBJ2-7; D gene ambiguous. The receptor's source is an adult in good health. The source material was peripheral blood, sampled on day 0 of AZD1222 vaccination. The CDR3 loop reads CASSPGESYEQYF. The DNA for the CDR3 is TGTGCCAGCAGCCCCGGTGAGTCCTACGAGCAGTACTTC.